This T cell receptor beta chain comes out of a study of circulating CD8 cells and anti-PD-1 response in melanoma. In its sample, this clonotype ranks as large. Its antigen remains unknown. Each library started from approximately 14 ng of total RNA using the QIAseq Immune Repertoire TCR panel. From the reads, TCRdb called clonotypes with MiXCR, one entry per CDR3 protein. Counted here are roughly 480 distinct CDR3 sequences, roughly 10% occurring once; the ten biggest clones make up approximately 40%. V dropped 3 bases and J dropped 0; count of bases not matched to a gene: 8. The CDR3 has 18 amino acids. Per germline, CDR1 KGHDR and CDR2 SFDVKD. Points from the study as a whole: Some patients were treatment-naive; others were previously treated. Under 8% of TRB clonotypes were shared between subsets at M1. Generally, no replicate experiments were performed. Expanded sorted subsets were checked for tumor reactivity using peptides.

Four subsets defined by PD-1 and/or TIGIT were sorted from live CD3+CD8+TCRalphabeta+ cells. The rearrangement joins TRBV24-1 to TRBJ2-3, with 10 bases fitting TRBD2. The sequencing here drew on CD8+ T cells from PBMCs, taken at baseline or after one month of anti-PD-1 therapy (not recorded which). This receptor was obtained from a human donor with melanoma. The CDR3 protein is CATSDPPTSGFSTDTQYF. The CDR3, as DNA: TGTGCCACCAGTGATCCACCGACTAGCGGGTTTAGCACAGATACGCAGTATTTT.